This T cell receptor (beta chain) is from a study of T cells in women clearing cervical HPV infection. Looking at the study overall: Cases: HPV16-related CIN3 or worse on histology, 2 invasive cancers.

Data came from immunoSEQ multiplex PCR; TCRdb stores just in-frame clones and leaves some out. The sample table sets out about 29,000 clones. All donors had a single incident cervical HPV16 infection, not prevalent. The sample was blood buffy coat. This sequence originates from a woman between 18 and 70 years old with a cervical HPV16 infection that either progressed to CIN3+ or cleared (not recorded which).

The sequenced CDR3 bases are TGCGCCAGCAGTGAGTCGAGAGCGGGGGGGCTTAGCACAGATACG. Protein product: CASSESRAGGLSTDT. The complete CDR3 protein is CASSESRAGGLSTDTQYF. The chain uses TRBV10-1 and TRBJ2-3; 10 nucleotides match TRBD2. The read falls 3 residues short of the CDR3 end, and the missing part is taken from the germline J gene. This CDR3 has 18 residues. J gave up 0 bases and V 0 bases, and 6 bases lay outside the gene matches. Germline CDR1 is WNHNN and CDR2 is SYGVQD (reference sequence).